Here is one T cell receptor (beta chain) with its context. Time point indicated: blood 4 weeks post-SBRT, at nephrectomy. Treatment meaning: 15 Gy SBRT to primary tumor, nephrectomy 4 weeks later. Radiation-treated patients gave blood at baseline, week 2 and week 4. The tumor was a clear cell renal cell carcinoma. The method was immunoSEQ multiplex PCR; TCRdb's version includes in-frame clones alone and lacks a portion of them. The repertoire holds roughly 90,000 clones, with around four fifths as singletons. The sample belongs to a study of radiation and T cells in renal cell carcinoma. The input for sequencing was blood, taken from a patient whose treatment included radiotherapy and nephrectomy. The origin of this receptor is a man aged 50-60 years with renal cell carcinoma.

In DNA, the CDR3 is TGCAGCGTTGGTGGACAGGGGAGTACTGAAGCTTTCTTT. It is translated as CSVGGQGSTEAFF. V and J are TRBV29-1 and TRBJ1-1; 9 nucleotides align to TRBD1. The CDR3 is 13 residues long. From germline, CDR1 is SQVTM and CDR2 ANQGSEA. The ends lost 4 bases at V and 5 bases at J; junction bases unmatched: 5.